This T cell receptor (beta chain) was sequenced during a study of a mutant IDH1 vaccine in newly diagnosed glioma. Across the study: Vaccines began 4-6 weeks after radiotherapy alone, or with temozolomide cycles. Earlier care involved radiotherapy, temozolomide, or both, and the majority received both.

Study outcomes and limitations: Among top peripheral T cell clonotypes, changes seemed unrelated to pseudoprogression.

Sample time point: week 35, safety follow-up. Vaccination used 300 ug of mutant IDH1 20-mer peptide per dose, with topical imiquimod. Tumors from donors were new WHO grade 3 or 4 IDH1-mutant astrocytomas with ATRX loss. CDR3 length: 16 residues. Germline V lookup: CDR1 SQVTM, CDR2 ANQGSEA. Deletions cut 1 base from V and 3 bases from J, with 15 bases between. Points on this clone: Its cognate antigen is unknown.

Clones were read by immunoSEQ multiplex PCR, and TCRdb kept only the in-frame ones, dropping some. The sample holds some 45,000 clones, around 83% seen once. This TCR came from a woman in her forties or fifties with glioma. The material sequenced was PBMCs, taken from a glioma patient whose treatment included an IDH1 peptide vaccine. J is TRBJ2-2 and V is TRBV29-1, with D perhaps being TRBD1 or TRBD2 (5 bases each). Here the CDR3 reads CSVEGRGRDHTGELFF. In DNA form, the CDR3 reads TGCAGCGTTGAAGGCCGGGGCAGGGACCACACCGGGGAGCTGTTTTTT.